The clone carrying this TCR beta chain was counted many times. As yet, its antigen is unknown. These data originate in a study of identical twins. Study results and limitations: Reduced insertions were recorded for abundant cord blood beta clonotypes, with no such pattern in memory repertoires.

The junction had 5 bases not matched to a gene; V was cut back by 2 bases and J by 2 bases. Germline CDR1 and CDR2: ENHRY and SYGVKD. The CDR3 covers 16 residues. TCRdb ran MiXCR on the 5' RACE reads and lists one entry per CDR3 protein. The sample has some 1,700,000 distinct CDR3 sequences, under 35% seen once. Sample: cord blood. This clonotype originated in a newborn girl in good health. The chain carries TRBV10-3 and TRBJ2-3, with 9 bases matching TRBD2. CDR3 sequence reads: CAISEAPSGVTDTQYF. As DNA, the CDR3 is TGTGCCATCAGTGAGGCCCCTAGCGGGGTCACAGATACGCAGTATTTT.